Sequencing of this T cell receptor beta chain was carried out in a study of OX40 agonist ivuxolimab in advanced cancers. Measured with immunoSEQ multiplex PCR; TCRdb has only the in-frame clones, and not every one. The sample includes fewer than 85,000 clones, 75% to 85% of them seen just once. The CDR3 covers 16 residues. V dropped 1 base and J dropped 0 bases, with 13 bases sitting between them. Per the germline V gene, CDR1 is SGHNT and CDR2 is YYREEE (reference sequence). This receptor was taken from an adult with an advanced solid tumor such as melanoma, head and neck, liver or kidney cancer. V and J are TRBV5-4 and TRBJ2-5, with D unresolved. The sample was CD4+ or CD8+ T cells sorted from blood, taken in a trial of the OX40 agonist ivuxolimab. In nucleotides, the CDR3 is TGTGCCAGCAGCTTGCAAATATCGGCGGACCAAGAGACCCAGTACTTC. Amino acid sequence: CASSLQISADQETQYF.